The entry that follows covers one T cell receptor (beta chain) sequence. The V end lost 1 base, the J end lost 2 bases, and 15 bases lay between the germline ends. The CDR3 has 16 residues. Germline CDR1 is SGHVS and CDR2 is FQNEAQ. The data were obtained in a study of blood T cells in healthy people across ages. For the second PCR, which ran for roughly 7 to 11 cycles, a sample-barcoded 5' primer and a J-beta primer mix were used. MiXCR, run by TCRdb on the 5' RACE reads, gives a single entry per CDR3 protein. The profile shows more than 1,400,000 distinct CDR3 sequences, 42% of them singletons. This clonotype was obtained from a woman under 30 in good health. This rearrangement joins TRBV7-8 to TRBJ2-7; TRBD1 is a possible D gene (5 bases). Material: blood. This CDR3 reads CASSLGWAGMTYEQYF. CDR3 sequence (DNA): TGTGCCAGCAGCTTAGGGTGGGCAGGGATGACCTACGAGCAGTACTTC.